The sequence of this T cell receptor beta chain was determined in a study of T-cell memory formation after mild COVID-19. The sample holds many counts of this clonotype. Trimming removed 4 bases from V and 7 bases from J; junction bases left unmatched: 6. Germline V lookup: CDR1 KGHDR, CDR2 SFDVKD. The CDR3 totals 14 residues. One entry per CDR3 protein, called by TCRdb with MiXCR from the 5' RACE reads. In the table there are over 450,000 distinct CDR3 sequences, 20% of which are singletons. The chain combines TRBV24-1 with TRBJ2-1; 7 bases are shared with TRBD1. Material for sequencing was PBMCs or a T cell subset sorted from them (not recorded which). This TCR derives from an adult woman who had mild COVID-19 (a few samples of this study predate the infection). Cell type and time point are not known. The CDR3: CATSERGHWNEQFF. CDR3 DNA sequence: TGTGCCACCAGTGAGAGGGGGCATTGGAATGAGCAGTTCTTC.